Included here is one TCR beta chain sequence, with context. These data come from a study of blood T cell repertoires in COVID-19. Study context: Sites in the United States, Italy and Spain provided acute and convalescent COVID-19 samples. PBMCs, B-cell-depleted T cells, or T cells were the source of the cDNA or gDNA that made up the material.

This CDR3 contains 11 residues. V shed 8 bases and J shed 7 bases, with 12 bases lying between them. CDR1 is SGHTA, CDR2 FQGNSA, per germline. Original methodology: Reference gene primer amplification gave estimated nucleated cell counts. TCRdb's copy holds only in-frame clones and misses some; the assay was immunoSEQ multiplex PCR. The V and J calls and clone size are taken from that table; D and trimming were inferred from the DNA. The sample includes about 62,000 clones, 86% of them seen just once. The chain employs TRBV7-2 and TRBJ2-7, with D possibly TRBD2 on 5 matching bases. The TCR sequence derives from a woman of 80 years or more with acute or convalescent COVID-19. The specimen sequenced was peripheral blood. The CDR3 spells CASGLGWEQYF. In DNA, the CDR3 is TGTGCCAGCGGACTGGGGTGGGAGCAGTACTTC.